This T cell receptor beta chain was profiled in a study of blood T cell repertoires in COVID-19. CDR3 length equals 15 residues. Germline CDR1 KGHDR, CDR2 SFDVKD. V lost 4 bases to trimming and J lost 9 bases, with 18 bases between them. Using immunoSEQ multiplex PCR, the repertoire was profiled, and TCRdb retains in-frame clones only, with some absent. The repertoire holds about 220,000 clones, 70% to 90% seen once, with 10% to 15% in the top ten. This TCR came from a human donor in a cohort sampled during active COVID-19. V and J are TRBV24-1 and TRBJ1-5; possible D gene TRBD1, 6 bases. The specimen was peripheral blood. This CDR3 reads CATSETATGSPPQHF. The CDR3 DNA reads TGTGCCACCAGTGAGACCGCGACAGGCTCTCCGCCCCAGCATTTT.